This T cell receptor beta chain stems from a study of STAT5B mutations in CD4+ large granular lymphocyte leukemia. Overall study findings and caveats: CD4-sorted patient repertoires seemed more clonal than healthy CD4+ repertoires. 8/27 top patient clones versus 2/35 control clones were TRBV06-family.

The CDR3 has 17 amino acids. The junction had 7 bases not matched to a gene; V was cut back by 4 bases and J by 4 bases. Germline-derived CDR1 and CDR2 are SGHNT and YYREEE (reference sequence). This clone was seen a single time. Its antigen is as yet unknown. This was a survey-level run. Assay: immunoSEQ multiplex PCR; the TCRdb copy retains only in-frame clones and omits some. The sample has about 22,000 clones, over 70% seen once. The chain uses TRBV5-4 and TRBJ2-3; TRBD2 matches 15 bases. The TCR sequence derives from a human donor in good health. Sequenced: CD4+ T cells from blood buffy coats. The CDR3 sequence is CASSLGTSGGRADTQYF. DNA of the CDR3: TGTGCCAGCAGCCTAGGGACTAGCGGGGGGAGGGCAGATACGCAGTATTTT.